The 29 T cell receptor beta chains below were found in one sample sequenced in a study of T cells after yellow fever vaccination. TCRdb re-called the 5' RACE reads with MiXCR, one entry per CDR3 protein. The table has 300,000 or so distinct CDR3 sequences, roughly 8.4% seen once. The source material was PBMCs, sampled about 49 days after the first yellow fever vaccination. The source is a man between 18 and 35 years old who received the YFV17D yellow fever vaccine.

This clonotype showed up just a few times. The chain joins TRBV24-1 to TRBJ1-1; D is unresolved. This CDR3 comprises 14 residues. Germline V gives CDR1 KGHDR, CDR2 SFDVKD. V was cut by 4 bases and J by 1 base, with 9 bases left in between. CDR3 sequence reads: CATSDADSNTEAFF. The CDR3 nucleotides read TGTGCCACCAGTGACGCTGACTCGAACACTGAAGCTTTCTTT.

V and J are TRBV5-1 and TRBJ2-5; no clear D gene. This CDR3 has 14 amino acids. Germline CDR1 reads SGHRS; CDR2 reads YFSETQ. The germline V and J ends were trimmed by 3 bases and 0 bases, with 9 bases remaining between them. The CDR3 DNA reads TGCGCCAGCAGCTGGCAGTCGTACCAAGAGACCCAGTACTTC. This encodes CASSWQSYQETQYF. The variable domain in full, completed from reference TRBV5-1 and TRBJ2-5, reads KAGVTQTPRYLIKTRGQQVTLSCSPISGHRSVSWYQQTPGQGLQFLFEYFSETQRNKGNFPGRFSGRQFSNSRSEMNVSTLELGDSALYLCASSWQSYQETQYFGPGTRLLVL.

This clonotype occurred a few times. This chain uses TRBV7-2 with TRBJ1-4; D remains ambiguous. The CDR3 covers 14 residues. In germline, CDR1 is SGHTA, CDR2 FQGNSA. The V and J ends lost 6 bases and 7 bases respectively, with 15 bases between them. Here the CDR3 DNA reads TGTGCCAGCAGGGGGTCGAGGCAGCCTGAAAAACTGTTTTTT. It translates to CASRGSRQPEKLFF.

This chain uses TRBV11-1 with TRBJ1-6, with D hard to call. V lost 2 bases and J lost 0, with 14 bases in between. Germline-derived CDR1 and CDR2 are SGHAT and FQDESV (reference sequence). CDR3 length: 18 residues. The DNA for the CDR3 is TGTGCCAGCAGCTTAAGCCCGACGGGGAGCTCCTATAATTCACCCCTCCACTTT. It specifies CASSLSPTGSSYNSPLHF.

This clonotype was recorded many times. This sequence joins TRBV7-2 and TRBJ2-7, with D perhaps matching TRBD2 (6 bases). The CDR3 consists of 15 residues. V gave up 6 bases and J gave up 0 bases, with 15 bases separating them. Germline V CDR1 and CDR2: SGHTA, FQGNSA. The CDR3 DNA sequence: TGTGCCAGCAGTCCGAGACTAGGAAGCTCCTACGAGCAGTACGTC. Translated, it gives CASSPRLGSSYEQYV.

The chain employs TRBV30 and TRBJ2-3, with 12 bases that match TRBD2. The germline V gene encodes CDR1 GTSNPN and CDR2 SVGIG (reference sequence). CDR3 length equals 14 residues. The J segment lost 8 bases and the V segment lost 5 bases, leaving 8 bases of the junction unmatched. The CDR3 protein is CAWSTSGGTGTQYF. The DNA of the CDR3 is TGTGCCTGGTCGACTAGCGGGGGTACCGGTACGCAGTATTTT.

This clonotype occurred many times. This chain joins TRBV7-3 and TRBJ1-5; D not certain. The germline CDR1 and CDR2 sequences are SGHTA and FQGTGA. V lost 2 bases to trimming and J lost 6 bases, with 8 bases between them. This CDR3 contains 13 residues. The CDR3 DNA follows: TGTGCCAGCAGCTTAGATTTGGGTCAGCCCCAGCATTTT. This encodes CASSLDLGQPQHF. Together with reference TRBV7-3 and TRBJ1-5, the CDR3 gives the full variable domain: GAGVSQTPSNKVTEKGKYVELRCDPISGHTALYWYRQSLGQGPEFLIYFQGTGAADDSGLPNDRFFAVRPEGSVSTLKIQRTERGDSAVYLCASSLDLGQPQHFGDGTRLSIL.

This clonotype was counted at least ten times. The J gene is TRBJ2-2, the V gene TRBV29-1, with 12 bases identical to TRBD2. The J segment lost 2 bases and the V segment lost 6 bases, leaving 7 bases of the junction unmatched. Germline V CDR1 and CDR2: SQVTM, ANQGSEA. The CDR3 runs 16 residues. DNA of the CDR3: TGCAGCGTCCTACTAGCGGGGGGCGGAAACACCGGGGAGCTGTTTTTT. Translating gives CSVLLAGGGNTGELFF.

The rearrangement uses TRBV27 and TRBJ1-2; 7 nucleotides match TRBD1. V shed 1 base, J shed 6 bases, and the junction held 8 bases outside the gene matches. This CDR3 contains 15 residues. From germline, CDR1 is MNHEY and CDR2 SMNVEV (reference sequence). CDR3 DNA sequence: TGTGCCAGCAGTTTATTGGCAGGGGGAACGCATGGCTACACCTTC. Amino acids: CASSLLAGGTHGYTF.

This clonotype appeared many times. The chain links TRBV12-3 or TRBV12-4 to TRBJ1-1; 7 nucleotides line up with TRBD1. The J segment lost 3 bases and the V segment lost 6 bases, leaving 16 bases of the junction unmatched. The CDR3 runs to 17 residues. CDR3 DNA: TGTGCCAGCAGCCAACATACCAACAGGGGACGAGACACTGAAGCTTTCTTT. Its protein is CASSQHTNRGRDTEAFF.

There are a few counts of this clonotype. V gene TRBV2 combines with J gene TRBJ2-5; D assignment may be TRBD1 or TRBD2 (5 bases each). The CDR3 sequence is 15 residues long. Looked up from germline, CDR1 is SNHLY and CDR2 is FYNNEI. Trimming took 4 bases from V and 1 from J, leaving 13 bases between them. The CDR3 DNA reads as TGTGCCAGCAGTGGGGGCGGGTCCGCCCAAGAGACCCAGTACTTC. Residues: CASSGGGSAQETQYF.

The V call is TRBV5-4, the J call TRBJ1-4, with TRBD1 matching over 7 bases. Germline V CDR1 and CDR2: SGHNT, YYREEE (reference sequence). The V segment lost 5 bases and the J segment 4 bases; nucleotides outside the gene matches: 2. The CDR3 has 13 residues. CDR3 DNA sequence: TGTGCCAGCAGGCGGGACAGTAATGAAAAACTGTTTTTT. It yields the protein CASRRDSNEKLFF.

This clonotype has only a few counts. The rearrangement uses TRBV9 and TRBJ2-1, with 9 nucleotides matching TRBD2. The germline V gene encodes CDR1 SGDLS and CDR2 YYNGEE. CDR3 length equals 15 residues. The junction had 9 bases not matched to a gene; V was cut back by 3 bases and J by 8 bases. The CDR3 region has the DNA TGTGCCAGCAGCGGCGGGGGGGCCGGAGTCTATGAGCAGTTCTTC. It yields the protein CASSGGGAGVYEQFF.

This clonotype was detected only a few times. A much larger clone differs by one base, so this may be a read error. The genes are TRBV6-6 and TRBJ2-1, with D unresolved. V lost 5 bases, J lost 6 bases, and 5 bases lay in between. The CDR3 spans 11 residues. The germline V gene encodes CDR1 MNHNY and CDR2 SVGAGI (reference sequence). The CDR3 DNA reads TGTGCCAGCAGTGAGGCCAATGAGCAGTTCTTC. Its translation is CASSEANEQFF.

This clonotype was picked up a small number of times. The chain carries TRBV5-1 and TRBJ1-2; D is unresolved. V lost 1 base to trimming and J lost 4 bases, with 8 bases between them. Germline-derived CDR1 and CDR2 are SGHRS and YFSETQ. The CDR3 has 13 amino acids. CDR3 protein: CASSLTALYGYTF. The DNA of the CDR3 is TGCGCCAGCAGCTTGACAGCGCTCTATGGCTACACCTTC.

The gene calls are TRBV28 and TRBJ2-2; D is possibly TRBD1 (5 bases). CDR3 length: 13 residues. V lost 6 bases and J 8 bases, leaving 13 bases between the germline ends. The germline CDR1 and CDR2 sequences are MDHEN and SYDVKM. Here the CDR3 DNA reads TGTGCCAGCAGCTCTACAGGCTTTGGGGAGCTGTTTTTT. Translation gives CASSSTGFGELFF.

The DNA for the CDR3 is TGTGCCAGCTCACCCTCTTCCAGGGGCAATTCACCCCTCCACTTT. Translating gives CASSPSSRGNSPLHF. The chain links TRBV18 to TRBJ1-6, with D perhaps matching TRBD1 (6 bases). Trimming pared 3 bases from V and 7 bases from J, leaving 13 bases between. The germline gives CDR1 KGHSH, CDR2 LQKENI. This CDR3 spans 15 amino acids.

In this sample, this clonotype turned up many times. The CDR3 DNA is TGCAGTGCTAGAGATCCCACGGTGAACACTGAAGCTTTCTTT. As protein: CSARDPTVNTEAFF. This chain links TRBV20-1 with TRBJ1-1; D is unclear. This CDR3 region has 14 residues. Deletions cut 0 bases from V and 0 bases from J, with 8 bases between. CDR1 is DFQATT, CDR2 SNEGSKA, per germline (reference sequence).

This clonotype was observed a handful of times. The J gene is TRBJ2-7, the V gene TRBV6-2 or TRBV6-3; D is possibly TRBD1 (6 bases). The V end lost 4 bases, the J end lost 6 bases, and 7 bases lay between the germline ends. The length of the CDR3 is 11 residues. Germline-derived CDR1 and CDR2 are MNHEY and SVGEGT. CDR3 residues: CASSSGVEQYV. Here the CDR3 DNA reads TGTGCCAGCAGTTCAGGGGTCGAGCAGTACGTC.

This clonotype was picked up a small number of times. This rearrangement joins TRBV5-1 to TRBJ2-1; the match to TRBD1 covers 7 bases. Looked up from germline, CDR1 is SGHRS and CDR2 is YFSETQ. The CDR3 contains 15 residues. V shed 4 bases and J 0 bases; nucleotides not matched to a gene: 4. In nucleotides, the CDR3 is TGCGCCAGCAGCCAGGACAGGACCTCCTACAATGAGCAGTTCTTC. Translated: CASSQDRTSYNEQFF.

V and J are TRBV18 and TRBJ1-2; the match to TRBD1 covers 7 bases. Germline V CDR1 and CDR2: KGHSH, LQKENI. The ends lost 6 bases at V and 3 bases at J; junction bases unmatched: 13. The CDR3 covers 16 residues. CDR3 DNA: TGTGCCAGCTCCTCGACAGGGCTCCTTGACTACTATGGCTACACCTTC. Its translation is CASSSTGLLDYYGYTF.

V is TRBV21-1 and J is TRBJ2-7; the table gives TRBD1 as D, unverified against the DNA. TRBV21-1 is a pseudogene locus. The CDR3 has 17 amino acids. The CDR3 DNA is TGTGCCAGCAGCCGCAATCCCGCCCCGGACCGAACCTACGAGCAGTACGTC. This codes for CASSRNPAPDRTYEQYV.

The chain is built from TRBV6-1 and TRBJ2-3, with D perhaps matching TRBD2 (7 bases). Trimming took off 10 bases at V and 0 bases at J, with 11 bases between the two ends. Germline values: CDR1 MNHNS, CDR2 SASEGT. CDR3 length equals 13 residues. CDR3 nucleotides: TGTGCCACCCGGGGGGCCAGCACAGATACGCAGTATTTT. It specifies CATRGASTDTQYF.

This clonotype was detected a few times. The rearrangement links TRBV28 to TRBJ2-7; a possible D gene is TRBD1 (6 bases). The V end lost 5 bases, the J end lost 2 bases, and 19 bases lay between the germline ends. Germline CDR1 reads MDHEN; CDR2 reads SYDVKM. The CDR3 loop spans 16 amino acids. In nucleotides, the CDR3 is TGTGCCAGCAGTAGATTTTGGAGTTGGGACACCTACGAGCAGTACGTC. As protein: CASSRFWSWDTYEQYV.

The chain joins TRBV5-6 to TRBJ2-5, with 14 bases lining up with TRBD2. This CDR3 has 16 amino acids. Germline CDR1 reads SGHDT; CDR2 reads YYEEEE. With 3 bases clipped from V and 5 bases from J, the junction kept 6 bases outside the gene matches. The CDR3 spells CASSSGTSGGWETQYF. DNA of the CDR3: TGTGCCAGCAGCTCAGGGACTAGCGGGGGTTGGGAGACCCAGTACTTC.

This clonotype was counted many times. The rearrangement uses TRBV10-3 and TRBJ2-7, with 8 positions matching TRBD1. V shed 5 bases and J 0 bases; nucleotides not matched to a gene: 3. The CDR3 consists of 14 residues. Germline V gene lookup returns CDR1 ENHRY and CDR2 SYGVKD. The CDR3 DNA follows: TGTGCCATCAGTCCAGGACAGGGCTCCTACGAGCAGTACGTC. It codes for CAISPGQGSYEQYV.

This sequence joins TRBV5-3 and TRBJ2-3; D call uncertain. TRBV5-3 is assigned to the ORF class and has an uncertain function. CDR3 size: 13 residues. The V end lost 9 bases, the J end lost 2 bases, and 13 bases lay between the germline ends. CDR3 residues: CAKCTGITDTQYF. CDR3 coding DNA: TGTGCCAAATGCACTGGGATCACAGATACGCAGTATTTT.

This clonotype has ten or more counts. This chain joins TRBV12-3 or TRBV12-4 and TRBJ2-2; 11 nucleotides match TRBD1. This CDR3 has 16 amino acids. The J segment lost 4 bases and the V segment lost 5 bases, leaving 6 bases of the junction unmatched. The CDR3 nucleotides read TGTGCCAGCAGTCCCCGGGACAGGGGGGCCACCGGGGAGCTGTTTTTT. It is translated as CASSPRDRGATGELFF.

V and J are TRBV5-6 and TRBJ1-5, with D perhaps matching TRBD1 (6 bases). V lost 1 base and J lost 7, with 12 bases in between. This CDR3 region has 14 residues. Germline CDR1 and CDR2: SGHDT and YYEEEE. The CDR3 DNA reads as TGTGCCAGCAGCTTGAGAGGGGGAAGGCAGCCCCAGCATTTT. Residues: CASSLRGGRQPQHF.